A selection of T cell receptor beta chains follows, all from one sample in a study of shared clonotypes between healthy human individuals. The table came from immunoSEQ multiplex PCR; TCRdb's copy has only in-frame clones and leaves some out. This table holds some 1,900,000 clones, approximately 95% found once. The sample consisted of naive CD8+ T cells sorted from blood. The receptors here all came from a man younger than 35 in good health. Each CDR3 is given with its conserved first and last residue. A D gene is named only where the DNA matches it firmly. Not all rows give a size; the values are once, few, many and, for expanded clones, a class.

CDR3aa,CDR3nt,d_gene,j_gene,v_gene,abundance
CASSAPGPNYEQYF,TGTGCCAGCAGCGCTCCGGGACCAAACTACGAGCAGTACTTC,.,TRBJ2-7,TRBV7-9,.
CSVSTGGDYEQYF,TGCAGCGTCTCGACAGGGGGGGACTACGAGCAGTACTTC,TRBD1,TRBJ2-7,TRBV29-1,.
CASTVAGGYEQYF,TGTGCCAGCACAGTAGCGGGAGGGTACGAGCAGTACTTC,TRBD2,TRBJ2-7,TRBV2,.
CASSEEALYTGELFF,TGTGCCAGCAGCGAAGAGGCTCTTTACACCGGGGAGCTGTTTTTT,.,TRBJ2-2,TRBV9,.
CASSRWGGLQETQYF,TGTGCCAGCAGCCGTTGGGGGGGGCTCCAAGAGACCCAGTACTTC,.,TRBJ2-5,TRBV9,.
CASSFSDRVLNQPQHF,TGTGCCAGCAGCTTCTCTGACAGGGTACTCAATCAGCCCCAGCATTTT,TRBD1,TRBJ1-5,TRBV7-9,.
CASSHTRELFF,TGTGCCAGCAGCCACACACGGGAGCTGTTTTTT,.,TRBJ2-2,TRBV6-6,.
CASSEAGTGTDTQYF,TGTGCCAGCAGTGAAGCAGGGACCGGCACAGATACGCAGTATTTT,.,TRBJ2-3,TRBV2,.
CASTPASGRPGETQYF,TGTGCCAGCACCCCGGCGAGCGGGAGGCCGGGGGAGACCCAGTACTTC,.,TRBJ2-5,TRBV21-1,.
CASSLTSDPYNEQFF,TGTGCCAGCAGCCTGACTAGCGATCCCTACAATGAGCAGTTCTTC,TRBD2,TRBJ2-1,TRBV27,.
CASSIAGYSYEQYF,TGTGCCAGTAGTATAGCAGGGTACAGCTACGAGCAGTACTTC,.,TRBJ2-7,TRBV19,.
CAISESVLGAHEQYF,TGTGCCATCAGTGAGTCGGTGCTAGGGGCCCACGAGCAGTACTTC,.,TRBJ2-7,TRBV10-3,.
CASSQGLMYEQYF,TGCGCCAGCAGCCAGGGATTGATGTACGAGCAGTACTTC,.,TRBJ2-7,TRBV4-1,.
CASAVNRNTGELFF,TGTGCCAGCGCGGTCAATCGGAACACCGGGGAGCTGTTTTTT,.,TRBJ2-2,TRBV6-6,once
CAWVGLTDANTGELFF,TGTGCCTGGGTAGGGTTGACAGACGCGAATACCGGGGAGCTGTTTTTT,.,TRBJ2-2,TRBV30,.
CASSLQGAWGETQYF,TGCGCCAGCAGCTTACAGGGGGCTTGGGGAGAGACCCAGTACTTC,TRBD1,TRBJ2-5,TRBV5-1,once
CASSESLPGEQYF,TGTGCCAGCAGTGAATCTTTGCCGGGGGAGCAGTACTTC,.,TRBJ2-7,TRBV2,.
CASSSRGGRGTYEQYF,TGTGCCAGCAGCTCCAGGGGTGGCAGGGGAACCTACGAGCAGTACTTC,.,TRBJ2-7,TRBV13,.
CAWSKGQGGETQYF,TGTGCCTGGAGTAAAGGACAGGGGGGTGAGACCCAGTACTTC,TRBD1,TRBJ2-5,TRBV30,once
CASDRFNSNQPQHF,TGCGCCAGCGACAGGTTTAATAGCAATCAGCCCCAGCATTTT,.,TRBJ1-5,TRBV10-2,.